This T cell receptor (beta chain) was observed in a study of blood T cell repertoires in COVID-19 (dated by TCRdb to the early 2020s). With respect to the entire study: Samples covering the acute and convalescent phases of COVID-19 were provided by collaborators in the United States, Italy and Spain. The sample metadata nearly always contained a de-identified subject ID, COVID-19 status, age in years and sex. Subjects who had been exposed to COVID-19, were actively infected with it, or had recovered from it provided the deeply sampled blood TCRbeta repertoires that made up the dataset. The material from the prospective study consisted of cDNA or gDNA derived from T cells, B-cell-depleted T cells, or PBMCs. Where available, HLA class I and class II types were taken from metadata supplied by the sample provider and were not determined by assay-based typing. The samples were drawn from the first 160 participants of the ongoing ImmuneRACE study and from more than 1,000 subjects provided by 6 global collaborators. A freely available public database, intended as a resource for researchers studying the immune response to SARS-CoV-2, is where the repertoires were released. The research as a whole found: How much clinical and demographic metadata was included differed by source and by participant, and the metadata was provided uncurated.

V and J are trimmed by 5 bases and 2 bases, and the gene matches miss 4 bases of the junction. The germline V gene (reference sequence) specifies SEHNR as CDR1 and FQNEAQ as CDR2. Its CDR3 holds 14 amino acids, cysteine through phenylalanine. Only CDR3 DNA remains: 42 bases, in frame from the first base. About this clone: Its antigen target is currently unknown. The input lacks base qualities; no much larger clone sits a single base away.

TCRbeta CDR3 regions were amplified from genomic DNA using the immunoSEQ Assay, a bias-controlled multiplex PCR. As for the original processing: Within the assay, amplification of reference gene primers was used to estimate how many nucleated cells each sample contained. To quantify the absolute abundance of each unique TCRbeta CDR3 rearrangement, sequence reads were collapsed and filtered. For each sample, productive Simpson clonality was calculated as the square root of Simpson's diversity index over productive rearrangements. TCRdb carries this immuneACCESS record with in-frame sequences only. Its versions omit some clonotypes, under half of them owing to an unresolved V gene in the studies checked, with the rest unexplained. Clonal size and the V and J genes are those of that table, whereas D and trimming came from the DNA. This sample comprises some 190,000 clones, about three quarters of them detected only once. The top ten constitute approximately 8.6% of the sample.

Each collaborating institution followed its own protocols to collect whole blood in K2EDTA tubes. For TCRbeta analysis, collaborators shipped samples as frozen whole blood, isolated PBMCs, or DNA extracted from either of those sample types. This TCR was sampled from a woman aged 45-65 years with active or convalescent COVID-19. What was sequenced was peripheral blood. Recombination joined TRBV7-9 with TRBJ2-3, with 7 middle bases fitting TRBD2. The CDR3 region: CASSQAGDTDTQYF. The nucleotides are TGTGCCAGCAGCCAGGCGGGAGACACAGATACGCAGTATTTT.